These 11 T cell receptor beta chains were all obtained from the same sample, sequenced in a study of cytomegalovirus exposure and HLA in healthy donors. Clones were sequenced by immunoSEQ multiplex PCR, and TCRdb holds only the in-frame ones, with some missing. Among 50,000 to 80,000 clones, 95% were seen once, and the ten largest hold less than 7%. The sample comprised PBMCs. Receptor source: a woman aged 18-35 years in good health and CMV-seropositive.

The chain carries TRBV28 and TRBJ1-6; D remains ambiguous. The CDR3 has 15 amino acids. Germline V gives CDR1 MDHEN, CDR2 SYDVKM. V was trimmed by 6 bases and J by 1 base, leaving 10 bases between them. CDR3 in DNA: TGTGCCAGCAGAAGACCCGGGTCCTATAATTCACCCCTCCACTTT. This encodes CASRRPGSYNSPLHF.

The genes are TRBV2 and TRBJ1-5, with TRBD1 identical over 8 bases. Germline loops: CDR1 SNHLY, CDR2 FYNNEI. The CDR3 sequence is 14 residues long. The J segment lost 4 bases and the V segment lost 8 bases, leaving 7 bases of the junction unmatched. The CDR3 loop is CASQDRERNQPQHF. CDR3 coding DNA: TGTGCCAGCCAGGACAGGGAGAGGAATCAGCCCCAGCATTTT.

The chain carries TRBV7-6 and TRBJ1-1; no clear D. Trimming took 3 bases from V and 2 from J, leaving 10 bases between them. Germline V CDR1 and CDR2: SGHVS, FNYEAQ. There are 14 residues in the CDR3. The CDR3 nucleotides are TGTGCCAGCAGCTTCCTGGAGGGCAACACTGAAGCTTTCTTT. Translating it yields CASSFLEGNTEAFF. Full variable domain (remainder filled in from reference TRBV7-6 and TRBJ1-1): GAGVSQSPRYKVTKRGQDVALRCDPISGHVSLYWYRQALGQGPEFLTYFNYEAQQDKSGLPNDRFSAERPEGSISTLTIQRTEQRDSAMYRCASSFLEGNTEAFFGQGTRLTVV.

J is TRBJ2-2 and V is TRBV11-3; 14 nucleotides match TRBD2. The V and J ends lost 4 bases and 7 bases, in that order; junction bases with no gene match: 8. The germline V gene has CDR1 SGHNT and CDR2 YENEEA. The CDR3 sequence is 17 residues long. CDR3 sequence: CASSSASGLAGVGELFF. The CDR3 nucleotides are TGTGCCAGCAGCTCCGCCTCGGGACTAGCGGGAGTCGGGGAGCTGTTTTTT.

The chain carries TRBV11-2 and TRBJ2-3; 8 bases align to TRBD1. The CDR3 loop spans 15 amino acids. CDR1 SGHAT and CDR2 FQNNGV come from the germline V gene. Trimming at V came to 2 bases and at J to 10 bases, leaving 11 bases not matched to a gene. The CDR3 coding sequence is TGTGCCAGCAGCTTATTGGCAGGGGGCAGGTTCGCGCAGTATTTT. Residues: CASSLLAGGRFAQYF.

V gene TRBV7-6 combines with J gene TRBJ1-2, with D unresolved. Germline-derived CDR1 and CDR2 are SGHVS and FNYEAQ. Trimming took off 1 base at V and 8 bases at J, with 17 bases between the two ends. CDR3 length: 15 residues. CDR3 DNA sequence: TGTGCCAGCAGCTTAGAGCGAGGGCCTTCCCGCGGCTACACCTTC. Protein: CASSLERGPSRGYTF.

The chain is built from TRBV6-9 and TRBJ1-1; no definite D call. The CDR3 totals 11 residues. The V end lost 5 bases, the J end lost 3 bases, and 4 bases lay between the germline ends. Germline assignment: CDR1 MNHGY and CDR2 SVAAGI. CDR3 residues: CASSEDTEAFF. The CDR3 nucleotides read TGTGCCAGCAGTGAGGACACTGAAGCTTTCTTT.

CDR3 sequence (DNA): TGTGCCAGCAGCTTGGTGGGGAGAACTAGCGGGGGGATTTATGAGCAGTTCTTC. It codes for CASSLVGRTSGGIYEQFF. The chain joins TRBV7-3 to TRBJ2-1, with 12 nucleotides matching TRBD2. V shed 3 bases and J 8 bases; nucleotides not matched to a gene: 14. Per the germline V gene, CDR1 is SGHTA and CDR2 is FQGTGA. CDR3 size: 18 residues.

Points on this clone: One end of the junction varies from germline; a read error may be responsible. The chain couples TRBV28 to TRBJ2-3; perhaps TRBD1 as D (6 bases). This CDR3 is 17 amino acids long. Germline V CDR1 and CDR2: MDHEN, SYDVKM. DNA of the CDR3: TGTGCCAGCACTTTAGGGTCAGGGTTGGGGGCCACGGATACGCAGTATTTT. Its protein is CASTLGSGLGATDTQYF. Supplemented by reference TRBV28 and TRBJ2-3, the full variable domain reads DVKVTQSSRYLVKRTGEKVFLECVQDMDHENMFWYRQDPGLGLRLIYFSYDVKMKEKGDIPEGYSVSREKKERFSLILESASTNQTSMYLCASTLGSGLGATDTQYFGPGTRLTVL.

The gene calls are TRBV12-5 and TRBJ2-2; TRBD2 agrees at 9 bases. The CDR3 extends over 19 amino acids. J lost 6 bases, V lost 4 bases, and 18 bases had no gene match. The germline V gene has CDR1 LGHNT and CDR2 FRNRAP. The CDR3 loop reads CASGWIPREVAGDAGELFF. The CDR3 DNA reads TGTGCTAGTGGTTGGATACCCCGGGAGGTAGCGGGAGATGCCGGGGAGCTGTTTTTT.

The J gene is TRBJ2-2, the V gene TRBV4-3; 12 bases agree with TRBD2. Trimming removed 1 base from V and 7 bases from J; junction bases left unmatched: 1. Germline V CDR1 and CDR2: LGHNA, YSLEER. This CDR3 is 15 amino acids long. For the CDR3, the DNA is TGCGCCAGCAGCCAAGGGACTAGCGGGGTCGGGGAGCTGTTTTTT. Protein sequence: CASSQGTSGVGELFF.